The clone carrying this T cell receptor (beta chain) was observed at least ten times. The antigen remains undetermined. The data derive from a study of neurological immune-mediated disorders. Overall study context: Of the approximately 35 patients with multiple sclerosis, roughly 30 had relapsing-remitting MS, whereas the remaining 3 had secondary progressive MS.

The cDNA was produced through 5'RACE with 10-nucleotide random UMIs. TCRdb itself ran the 5' RACE reads through MiXCR, one entry per CDR3 protein. The data contain 55,000 to 70,000 distinct CDR3 sequences, approximately 4.1% of them singletons. Unsorted libraries were prepared from 2 million PBMCs that had been stored at -80 C. Study-wide results and caveats: Expansion of TCR clones was greatest in HTLV-1-associated myelopathy and smallest in multiple sclerosis, where it fell below that of healthy controls.

Trimming removed 1 base at V and 1 base at J, with 8 bases between. CDR1 and CDR2 from the germline V gene are SGHAT and FQNNGV. This CDR3 comprises 15 residues. The sequencing sample was made of PBMCs. This TCR derives from a man aged 25-40 years with multiple sclerosis. V gene TRBV11-2 combines with J gene TRBJ2-1; no definite D call. CDR3 coding DNA: TGTGCCAGCAGCTTAGGGTCTCCTTCCTACAATGAGCAGTTCTTC. Its protein product is CASSLGSPSYNEQFF.